The 19 T cell receptor beta chains below all came from one sample that was sequenced in a study of T cells in Graves' hyperthyroidism and ophthalmopathy. Authors of the study amplified TCR beta CDR3 regions from RNA transcripts. TCR CDR3 underwent first-round RT-PCR with the HTBI primer set. TCRdb reprocessed the multiplex PCR reads with MiXCR, giving one entry per CDR3 protein. In the table there are more than 450,000 distinct CDR3 sequences, 14% of which are singletons. What was sequenced was blood. All receptors come from a woman aged 40 to 50 with Graves' hyperthyroidism.

This clonotype was seen a handful of times. The chain recombines TRBV27 with TRBJ2-1; 12 nucleotides line up with TRBD2. The ends lost 4 bases at V and 1 base at J; junction bases unmatched: 11. Germline V gene sequence: CDR1 MNHEY, CDR2 SMNVEV (reference sequence). The CDR3 spans 19 residues. For the CDR3, the DNA is TGTGCCAGCAGTTCTCAGACTAGCGGGAGCCGTGGGTCCTACAATGAGCAGTTCTTC. It is translated as CASSSQTSGSRGSYNEQFF.

This clonotype appeared a few times. The rearrangement links TRBV19 to TRBJ1-2, with D possibly being TRBD1 (5 bases). CDR1 is LNHDA and CDR2 is SQIVND in the germline V gene (reference sequence). CDR3 size: 15 residues. The V end was cut by 3 bases, the J end by 2 bases, with 13 bases between. CDR3 sequence: CASSIAGIANYGYTF. DNA for the CDR3: TGTGCCAGTAGTATTGCAGGGATTGCGAACTATGGCTACACCTTC.

This chain uses TRBV28 with TRBJ1-5; possible D gene TRBD1, 5 bases. V was cut by 6 bases and J by 7 bases, with 16 bases left in between. Per the germline V gene, CDR1 is MDHEN and CDR2 is SYDVKM. The CDR3 is 14 residues long. In DNA, the CDR3 is TGTGCCAGCAGACCGCAGGGTACGGCGCAGCCCCAGCATTTT. Encoded protein: CASRPQGTAQPQHF.

This clonotype was counted only a few times. The chain links TRBV6-5 to TRBJ2-3; TRBD2 matches 14 bases. This CDR3 is 18 amino acids long. The ends lost 2 bases at V and 1 base at J; junction bases unmatched: 5. Germline V gene sequence: CDR1 MNHEY, CDR2 SVGAGI. As DNA, the CDR3 is TGTGCCAGCAGTTACGGGACTAGCGGGAGTAGGGGCACAGATACGCAGTATTTT. This sequence encodes CASSYGTSGSRGTDTQYF.

This clonotype appeared many times. The chain combines TRBV2 with TRBJ2-1; D unresolved. The V gene lost 1 base and the J gene lost 0 bases, with 1 base spanning the gap. Germline loops: CDR1 SNHLY, CDR2 FYNNEI. This CDR3 region has 13 residues. CDR3 DNA sequence: TGTGCCAGCAGTGAAGACTCCTACAATGAGCAGTTCTTC. Amino acids: CASSEDSYNEQFF.

This clonotype was counted ten times or more. This sequence joins TRBV2 and TRBJ2-7; 8 bases map to TRBD1. V gave up 7 bases and J gave up 3 bases; unmatched junction bases: 8. The germline V gene has CDR1 SNHLY and CDR2 FYNNEI. CDR3 length: 14 amino acids. Here the CDR3 reads CASNPGTGVYEQYF. The CDR3 coding sequence is TGTGCCAGCAACCCCGGGACAGGTGTCTACGAGCAGTACTTC.

This clonotype was picked up many times. V gene TRBV7-9 combines with J gene TRBJ2-1; D is possibly TRBD2 (5 bases). CDR1 is SEHNR, CDR2 FQNEAQ, per germline (reference sequence). V was trimmed by 2 bases and J by 3 bases, leaving 11 bases between them. The CDR3 has 15 amino acids. CDR3 in amino acids: CASSLPGLYYNEQFF. The CDR3 nucleotides are TGTGCCAGCAGCTTACCTGGACTTTACTACAATGAGCAGTTCTTC.

The chain has TRBV19 and TRBJ1-1, with D maybe TRBD1 (6 bases). Per the germline V gene, CDR1 is LNHDA and CDR2 is SQIVND (reference sequence). CDR3 length: 18 amino acids. Trimming removed 2 bases at V and 4 bases at J, with 23 bases between. The CDR3 reads CASSITSGGLPPGTEAFF. In nucleotides, the CDR3 is TGTGCCAGTAGTATAACGTCCGGGGGCTTGCCCCCCGGCACTGAAGCTTTCTTT.

This clonotype was counted ten times or more. The genes are TRBV7-3 and TRBJ2-7; D call uncertain. Trimming pared 5 bases from V and 2 bases from J, leaving 10 bases between. CDR1 is SGHTA and CDR2 is FQGTGA in the germline V gene. The CDR3 is 13 residues long. The CDR3 sequence is CASSQTPTYEQYF. The CDR3, as DNA: TGTGCCAGCAGCCAGACACCTACCTACGAGCAGTACTTC.

This clonotype was counted at least ten times. This sequence joins TRBV28 and TRBJ2-1; 8 nucleotides line up with TRBD2. The V gene's germline CDR1 is MDHEN and CDR2 SYDVKM. The CDR3 has 16 residues. The ends lost 6 bases at V and 1 base at J; junction bases unmatched: 8. CDR3 DNA sequence: TGTGCCAGCAGAACGGGAGGGGCGGTATCCTACAATGAGCAGTTCTTC. Encoded protein: CASRTGGAVSYNEQFF.

There are many counts of this clonotype. CDR3 sequence: CAWSVDVREGSYNEQFF. The CDR3 nucleotides read TGTGCCTGGAGTGTAGATGTGCGGGAGGGCTCCTACAATGAGCAGTTCTTC. The chain has TRBV30 and TRBJ2-1; 9 bases map to TRBD2. CDR1 and CDR2 from the germline V gene are GTSNPN and SVGIG (reference sequence). Unmatched junction bases numbered 6, after V lost 0 bases and J lost 0 bases. CDR3 size: 17 residues.

This clonotype came up many times. This chain connects TRBV20-1 to TRBJ2-1; D possibly corresponds to TRBD1 (5 bases). This CDR3 region has 15 residues. V was cut by 0 bases and J by 3 bases, with 12 bases left in between. Germline V gives CDR1 DFQATT, CDR2 SNEGSKA (reference sequence). CDR3 nucleotides: TGCAGTGCTAGAGATTGGGGCGGAGTCTACAATGAGCAGTTCTTC. It yields the protein CSARDWGGVYNEQFF.

In its sample, this clonotype was seen many times. The chain recombines TRBV11-2 with TRBJ2-1, with unresolved D. The CDR3 contains 16 residues. The V end lost 4 bases, the J end lost 0 bases, and 13 bases lay between the germline ends. Germline values: CDR1 SGHAT, CDR2 FQNNGV. CDR3 amino acids: CASSSQWGSSYNEQFF. Here the CDR3 DNA reads TGTGCCAGCAGCTCCCAATGGGGTAGCTCCTACAATGAGCAGTTCTTC.

In its sample, this clonotype was seen many times. This sequence joins TRBV29-1 and TRBJ2-1; 7 positions agree with TRBD1. CDR1 is SQVTM, CDR2 ANQGSEA, per germline. The V and J ends lost 4 bases and 3 bases, in that order; junction bases with no gene match: 6. This CDR3 has 14 residues. This chain's CDR3 is CSVGFQGVYNEQFF. The CDR3 coding sequence is TGCAGCGTTGGCTTCCAGGGGGTCTACAATGAGCAGTTCTTC.

This clonotype showed up many times. V and J are TRBV12-3 or TRBV12-4 and TRBJ2-7; D is perhaps TRBD1 (5 bases). CDR3 size: 13 residues. Trimming removed 4 bases at V and 6 bases at J, with 13 bases between. The CDR3 coding sequence is TGTGCCAGCAGTTCCTCGACAGAAATCGAGCAGTACTTC. Amino acid sequence: CASSSSTEIEQYF.

The table lists this clonotype with a few counts. The chain combines TRBV25-1 with TRBJ1-1, with D unresolved. The CDR3 sequence is 14 residues long. Trimming took off 3 bases at V and 8 bases at J, with 16 bases between the two ends. The germline gives CDR1 MGHDK, CDR2 SYGVNS. The CDR3 region has the DNA TGTGCCAGCAGTGAGGGCCAAGGGATGTACGAAGCTTTCTTT. Translation: CASSEGQGMYEAFF.

This clonotype was seen a handful of times. The chain links TRBV7-9 to TRBJ1-1; tentative D call: TRBD1 (5 bases). CDR1 is SEHNR and CDR2 is FQNEAQ in the germline V gene (reference sequence). The germline V and J ends were trimmed by 5 bases and 5 bases, with 18 bases remaining between them. The CDR3 contains 15 residues. CDR3 DNA sequence: TGTGCCAGCAGCCCTCCGGGGCACCTAGAGACTGAAGCTTTCTTT. Translated: CASSPPGHLETEAFF.

This clonotype appeared a few times. The CDR3 DNA is TGTGCCAGCAGTTACTCGAGGGCGACTAGCGGGAGCTACAATGAGCAGTTCTTC. It translates to CASSYSRATSGSYNEQFF. V is TRBV6-2 or TRBV6-3 and J is TRBJ2-1; 12 bases agree with TRBD2. The trim removed 0 bases at V and 3 bases at J, leaving 6 bases unmatched. The CDR3 covers 18 residues. Germline assignment: CDR1 MNHEY and CDR2 SVGEGT.

This clonotype was counted many times. The chain carries TRBV6-1 and TRBJ2-1; 7 bases align to TRBD2. The CDR3 is made up of 16 amino acids. CDR1 and CDR2 (germline): MNHNS, SASEGT. The trim removed 8 bases at V and 5 bases at J, leaving 15 bases unmatched. Written as DNA, the CDR3 is TGTGCCAGCGTCTACGGGGCTAGCGGTTCGAACAATGAGCAGTTCTTC. Protein product: CASVYGASGSNNEQFF.